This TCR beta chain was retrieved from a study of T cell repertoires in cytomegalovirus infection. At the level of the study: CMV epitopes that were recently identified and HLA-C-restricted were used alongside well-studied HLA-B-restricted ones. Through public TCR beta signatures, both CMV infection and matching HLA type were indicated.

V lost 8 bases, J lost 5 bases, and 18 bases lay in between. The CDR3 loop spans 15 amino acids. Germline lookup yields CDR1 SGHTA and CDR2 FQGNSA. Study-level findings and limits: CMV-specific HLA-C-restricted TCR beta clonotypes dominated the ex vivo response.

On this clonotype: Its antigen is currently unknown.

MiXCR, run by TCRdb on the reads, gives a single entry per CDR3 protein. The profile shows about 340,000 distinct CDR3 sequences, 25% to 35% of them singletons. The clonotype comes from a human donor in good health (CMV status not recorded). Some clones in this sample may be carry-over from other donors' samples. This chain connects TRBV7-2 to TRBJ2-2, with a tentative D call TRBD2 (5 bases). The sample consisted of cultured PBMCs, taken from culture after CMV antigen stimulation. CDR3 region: CASRRLAEYTGELFF. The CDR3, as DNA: TGTGCCAGCCGTAGGCTAGCTGAATATACCGGGGAGCTGTTTTTT.